Listed below are T cell receptor beta chains from one sample, sequenced in a study of response to subunit inactivated influenza vaccine. TCRdb recomputed calls from the RT-PCR reads with MiXCR, one row per CDR3 protein. The table lists about 190,000 distinct CDR3 sequences, 14% of them singletons, with 20% to 30% in the top ten. Sequenced here: CD8+ T cells sorted from PBMCs, sampled more than 4 days after vaccination. These receptors were taken from a man between 45 and 60 years old who received an inactivated influenza vaccine. Both conserved end residues are part of each CDR3. The order of the fields is clone size, V gene, D gene, J gene, CDR3 DNA, CDR3 protein. A D gene is named only where the DNA matches it firmly. Size values are once, few and many counts, or a class for expanded clones, and some rows have none.

size: .
V: TRBV6-2/TRBV6-3
D: TRBD2
J: TRBJ2-7
DNA: TGTGCCAGCAGTTACGAAATAGCGGGGAAGGGTGCCTACGAGCAGTACTTC
CDR3: CASSYEIAGKGAYEQYF

size: few
V: TRBV7-6
D: .
J: TRBJ2-2
DNA: TGTGCCAGCAGCTTAGAGTTGGGGGAGCTGTTTTTT
CDR3: CASSLELGELFF

size: many
V: TRBV10-3
D: TRBD1
J: TRBJ1-5
DNA: TGTGCCATCAGTGAGTCGCCGGGACAGGGGGGCAATCAGCCCCAGCATTTT
CDR3: CAISESPGQGGNQPQHF

size: .
V: TRBV4-1
D: .
J: TRBJ2-1
DNA: TGCGCCAGCAGCCAAGGCTGGGGGAATGAGCAGTTCTTC
CDR3: CASSQGWGNEQFF

size: few
V: TRBV7-9
D: .
J: TRBJ2-7
DNA: TGTGCCAGCAGCTTAGCCCCGGGATCCTACGAGCAGTACTTC
CDR3: CASSLAPGSYEQYF

size: few
V: TRBV25-1
D: TRBD1
J: TRBJ2-2
DNA: TGTGCCAGCAGTGAATGGGACAGGGGGCAAACCGGGGAGCTGTTTTTT
CDR3: CASSEWDRGQTGELFF

size: few
V: TRBV28
D: .
J: TRBJ1-5
DNA: TGTGCCAGCAGTCCGATATGGGGGGGCGCCAATCAGCCCCAGCATTTT
CDR3: CASSPIWGGANQPQHF

size: .
V: TRBV7-9
D: .
J: TRBJ2-7
DNA: TGTGCCAGCAGCTTCTTGTACGAGCAGTACTTC
CDR3: CASSFLYEQYF

size: few
V: TRBV19
D: .
J: TRBJ2-7
DNA: TGTGCCAGTAGTATGGGGGAGACGGGCGAGCAGTACTTC
CDR3: CASSMGETGEQYF

size: .
V: TRBV6-1
D: TRBD2
J: TRBJ2-1
DNA: TGTGCCAGCAGTGAGCTAGCGGGGGGACCCTACAATGAGCAGTTCTTC
CDR3: CASSELAGGPYNEQFF

size: many
V: TRBV7-8
D: .
J: TRBJ2-1
DNA: TGTGCCAGCAGCTCTAGGCGACTTGACTCCTCCACCTACAATGAGCAGTTCTTC
CDR3: CASSSRRLDSSTYNEQFF

size: few
V: TRBV3-1
D: .
J: TRBJ2-4
DNA: TGTGCCAGCAGCCAAGATCAATTAGCCAAAAACATTCAGTACTTC
CDR3: CASSQDQLAKNIQYF

size: many
V: TRBV12-3/TRBV12-4
D: .
J: TRBJ2-3
DNA: TGTGCCAGCAGTTTGGGGGAGACCGGCACAGATACGCAGTATTTT
CDR3: CASSLGETGTDTQYF

size: .
V: TRBV10-3
D: .
J: TRBJ2-7
DNA: TGTGCCACCCAGGGGAGGAACCTCCACGAGCAGTACTTC
CDR3: CATQGRNLHEQYF

size: many
V: TRBV28
D: TRBD2
J: TRBJ2-1
DNA: TGTGCCAGTGGGTTCCGGGAGGGTCTTAGCAATGAGCAGTTCTTC
CDR3: CASGFREGLSNEQFF

size: few
V: TRBV28
D: TRBD1
J: TRBJ2-2
DNA: TGTGCCAGCAGTACAACCGGGTTAAACAGGGGGCTGGTCGGGGAGCTGTTTTTT
CDR3: CASSTTGLNRGLVGELFF

size: few
V: TRBV15
D: .
J: TRBJ2-7
DNA: TGTGCCACCGCAACGGAGGGAGGATCCTACGAGCAGTACTTC
CDR3: CATATEGGSYEQYF

size: few
V: TRBV19
D: TRBD2
J: TRBJ2-3
DNA: TGTGCCAGTAGTATTTTACTAGCGAGTGGGGCCTCAGATACGCAGTATTTT
CDR3: CASSILLASGASDTQYF

size: .
V: TRBV4-1
D: .
J: TRBJ2-2
DNA: TGCGCCAGCAGCCAAGTCGTAGCGGCGAACACCGGGGAGCTGTTTTTT
CDR3: CASSQVVAANTGELFF

size: .
V: TRBV20-1
D: .
J: TRBJ1-2
DNA: TGCAGTGCTAGAGTGGGGGGGACCCCTGGCTACACCTTC
CDR3: CSARVGGTPGYTF

size: .
V: TRBV27
D: TRBD2
J: TRBJ2-3
DNA: TGTGCCAGCAGTTTTCTAGCGGGAGGGCCCGACGCAGATACGCAGTATTTT
CDR3: CASSFLAGGPDADTQYF

size: few
V: TRBV27
D: TRBD2
J: TRBJ2-7
DNA: TGTGCCAGCTACCCGGAAGCGGGGGGGTCCTACGAGCAGTACTTC
CDR3: CASYPEAGGSYEQYF

size: .
V: TRBV12-3/TRBV12-4
D: TRBD2
J: TRBJ2-1
DNA: TGTGCCAGCAGTTTTCTGGGACTAGCGGGAGGGACTAGCTCCTACAATGAGCAGTTCTTC
CDR3: CASSFLGLAGGTSSYNEQFF

size: .
V: TRBV4-1
D: .
J: TRBJ2-7
DNA: TGCGCCAGCAGCCCTCCCGGGGTGGCCTATTCCTACGAGCAGTACTTC
CDR3: CASSPPGVAYSYEQYF

size: .
V: TRBV6-1
D: .
J: TRBJ2-7
DNA: TGTGCCAGCAGCCGATCATGGGGGCTCGACGAGCAGTACTTC
CDR3: CASSRSWGLDEQYF

size: many
V: TRBV6-4
D: .
J: TRBJ2-3
DNA: TGTGCCAGCAGTGACTCGGGGGCGGATACGCAGTATTTT
CDR3: CASSDSGADTQYF

size: few
V: TRBV4-1
D: .
J: TRBJ1-3
DNA: TGCGCCAGCAGCCAAACCGCGACTGGAAACACCATATATTTT
CDR3: CASSQTATGNTIYF

size: few
V: TRBV11-2
D: TRBD2
J: TRBJ2-5
DNA: TGTGCCAGCAGTCACCCGGGGGGGAATAGGCAAGAGACCCAGTACTTC
CDR3: CASSHPGGNRQETQYF

size: .
V: TRBV4-3
D: .
J: TRBJ2-2
DNA: TGCGCCAGCAGCCCGCTACCGGACAAAATAACCGGGGAGCTGTTTTTT
CDR3: CASSPLPDKITGELFF

size: many
V: TRBV27
D: TRBD2
J: TRBJ2-1
DNA: TGTGCCAGCAGTTTATTAGTGGGAGCGGGATACAATGAGCAGTTCTTC
CDR3: CASSLLVGAGYNEQFF

size: many
V: TRBV5-6
D: TRBD1
J: TRBJ2-1
DNA: TGTGCCAGCAGCTTACAGGGGGTGGTCAATGAGCAGTTCTTC
CDR3: CASSLQGVVNEQFF

size: .
V: TRBV7-9
D: TRBD1
J: TRBJ2-1
DNA: TGTGCCAGCAGCTCCCTGGACAGGGGGTTTTTCGATGAGCAGTTCTTC
CDR3: CASSSLDRGFFDEQFF

size: .
V: TRBV4-1
D: .
J: TRBJ2-2
DNA: TGCGCCAGCAGCCAAGTTTACGGGGGGCCGAATTTTGAGCTGTTTTTT
CDR3: CASSQVYGGPNFELFF

size: many
V: TRBV3-1
D: TRBD1
J: TRBJ1-1
DNA: TGTGCCAGCAGCCAAGATCAAAAGACAGGGGGCATGAACACTGAAGCTTTCTTT
CDR3: CASSQDQKTGGMNTEAFF

size: .
V: TRBV27
D: .
J: TRBJ1-5
DNA: TGTGCCAGCAGTTTATTGGGGGGGCATAGCAATCAGCCCCAGCATTTT
CDR3: CASSLLGGHSNQPQHF

size: few
V: TRBV29-1
D: .
J: TRBJ2-7
DNA: TGCAGCGTACACGACCAGGGGACGGGGGAGCAGTACTTC
CDR3: CSVHDQGTGEQYF

size: few
V: TRBV6-2/TRBV6-3
D: .
J: TRBJ1-1
DNA: TGTGCCAGCGACTACGCCTGCACCTCATTT
CDR3: CASDYACTSF

size: .
V: TRBV10-3
D: .
J: TRBJ1-1
DNA: TGTGCCATCAAGACCCTCAGGTCCGGGAACACTGAAGCTTTCTTT
CDR3: CAIKTLRSGNTEAFF

size: .
V: TRBV4-3
D: TRBD2
J: TRBJ2-1
DNA: TGCGCCAGCAGGCCTAGCGGGAGTAATGAGCAGTTCTTC
CDR3: CASRPSGSNEQFF

size: few
V: TRBV29-1
D: .
J: TRBJ2-7
DNA: TGCAGCGTTTTTCCCCTTTCATCGGGGGAGCAGTACTTC
CDR3: CSVFPLSSGEQYF

size: .
V: TRBV12-3/TRBV12-4
D: TRBD1
J: TRBJ1-1
DNA: TGTGCCAGCAGTCCCTCGACAGGGCCTGAAGCTTTCTTT
CDR3: CASSPSTGPEAFF

size: .
V: TRBV20-1
D: .
J: TRBJ2-1
DNA: TGCAGTGCCCCTAGGACCGAGGACTACAATGAGCAGTTCTTC
CDR3: CSAPRTEDYNEQFF

size: .
V: TRBV20-1
D: .
J: TRBJ2-7
DNA: TGCAGTGCTAGGGGCCCCGGGACCCCCTACGAGCAGTACTTC
CDR3: CSARGPGTPYEQYF

size: few
V: TRBV7-6
D: TRBD2
J: TRBJ2-1
DNA: TGTGCCAGCAGCTTAGTCGTATCTAGCGGGTTATACAATGAGCAGTTCTTC
CDR3: CASSLVVSSGLYNEQFF

size: .
V: TRBV7-2
D: TRBD2
J: TRBJ2-3
DNA: TGTGCCAGCAGCTGGCCTAGCGGGCCGTGGGATACGCAGTATTTT
CDR3: CASSWPSGPWDTQYF

size: few
V: TRBV6-1
D: .
J: TRBJ2-6
DNA: TGTGCCAGCATTCGAACAGGGTCTGGGGCCAACGTCCTGACTTTC
CDR3: CASIRTGSGANVLTF

size: few
V: TRBV4-2
D: TRBD1
J: TRBJ1-1
DNA: TGTGCCAGCAGCCAAGAAGGGCTGACCGGCCCAGGGGGCGCCGGGTTTTCGAACACTGAAGCTTTCTTT
CDR3: CASSQEGLTGPGGAGFSNTEAFF

size: many
V: TRBV25-1
D: .
J: TRBJ2-1
DNA: TGTGCCAGCAAGTCTAGCTATGAGCAGTTCTTC
CDR3: CASKSSYEQFF

size: many
V: TRBV4-1
D: .
J: TRBJ2-3
DNA: TGCGCCAGCAGCCAGGCAATACCCCCAGATACGCAGTATTTT
CDR3: CASSQAIPPDTQYF

size: few
V: TRBV9
D: .
J: TRBJ2-7
DNA: TGTGCCAGCAGCGTAGGTGGGGACGAGCAGTACTTC
CDR3: CASSVGGDEQYF